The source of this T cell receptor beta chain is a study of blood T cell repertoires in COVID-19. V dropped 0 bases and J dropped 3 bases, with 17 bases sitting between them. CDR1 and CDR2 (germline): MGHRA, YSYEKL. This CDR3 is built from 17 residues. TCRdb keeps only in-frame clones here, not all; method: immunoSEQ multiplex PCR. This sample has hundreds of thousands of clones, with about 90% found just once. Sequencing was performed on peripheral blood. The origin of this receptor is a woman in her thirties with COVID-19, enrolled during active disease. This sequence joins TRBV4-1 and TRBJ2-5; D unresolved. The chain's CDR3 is CASSQDVGDIIKETQYF. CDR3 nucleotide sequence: TGCGCCAGCAGCCAAGATGTAGGCGACATCATAAAAGAGACCCAGTACTTC.